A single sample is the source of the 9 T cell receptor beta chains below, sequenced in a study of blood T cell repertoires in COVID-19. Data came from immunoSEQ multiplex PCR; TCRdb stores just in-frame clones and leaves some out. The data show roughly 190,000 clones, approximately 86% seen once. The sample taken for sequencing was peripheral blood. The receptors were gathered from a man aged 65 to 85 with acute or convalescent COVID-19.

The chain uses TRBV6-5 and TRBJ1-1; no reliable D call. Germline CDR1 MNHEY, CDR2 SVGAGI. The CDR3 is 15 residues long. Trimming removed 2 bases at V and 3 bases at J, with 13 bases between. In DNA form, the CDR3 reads TGTGCCAGCAGTTACACCCGTAGCGTAGACACTGAAGCTTTCTTT. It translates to CASSYTRSVDTEAFF.

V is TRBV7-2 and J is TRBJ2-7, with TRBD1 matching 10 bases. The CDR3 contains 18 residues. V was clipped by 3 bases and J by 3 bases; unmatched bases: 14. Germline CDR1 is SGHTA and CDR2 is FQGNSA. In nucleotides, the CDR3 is TGTGCCAGCAGCTTCCCCCGGGACAGGGGAACCCAGATCTACGAGCAGTACTTC. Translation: CASSFPRDRGTQIYEQYF.

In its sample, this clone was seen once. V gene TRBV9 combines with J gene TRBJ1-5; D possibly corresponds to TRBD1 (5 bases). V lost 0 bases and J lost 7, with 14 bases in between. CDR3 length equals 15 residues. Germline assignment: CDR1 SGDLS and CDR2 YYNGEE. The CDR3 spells CASSVDSGSEQPQHF. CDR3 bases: TGTGCCAGCAGCGTAGATTCAGGGTCGGAACAGCCCCAGCATTTT.

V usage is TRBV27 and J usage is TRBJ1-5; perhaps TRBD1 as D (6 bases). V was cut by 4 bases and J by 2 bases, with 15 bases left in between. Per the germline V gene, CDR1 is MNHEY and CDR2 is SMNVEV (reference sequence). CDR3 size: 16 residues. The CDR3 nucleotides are TGTGCCAGCAGTTCCTACAGGGCGGGGGGCAATCAGCCCCAGCATTTT. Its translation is CASSSYRAGGNQPQHF.

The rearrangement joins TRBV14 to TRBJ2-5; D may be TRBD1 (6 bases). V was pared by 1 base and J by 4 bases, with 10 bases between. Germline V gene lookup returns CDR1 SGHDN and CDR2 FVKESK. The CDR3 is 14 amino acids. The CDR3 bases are TGTGCCAGCAGCCAAGTCAGCAGGGGAGAGACCCAGTACTTC. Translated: CASSQVSRGETQYF.

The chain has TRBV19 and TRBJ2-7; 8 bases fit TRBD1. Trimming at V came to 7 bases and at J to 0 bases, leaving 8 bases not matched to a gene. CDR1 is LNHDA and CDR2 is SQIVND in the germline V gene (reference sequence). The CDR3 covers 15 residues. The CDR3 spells CASNVGQEHSYEQYF. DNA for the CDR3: TGTGCCAGTAATGTGGGACAGGAGCACTCCTACGAGCAGTACTTC.

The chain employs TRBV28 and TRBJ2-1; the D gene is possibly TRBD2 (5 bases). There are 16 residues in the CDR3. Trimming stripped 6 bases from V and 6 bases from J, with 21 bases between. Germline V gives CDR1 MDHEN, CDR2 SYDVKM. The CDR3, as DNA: TGTGCCAGCAGAACCTGGTGGCGCGGGTTCTCCAATGAGCAGTTCTTC. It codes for CASRTWWRGFSNEQFF.

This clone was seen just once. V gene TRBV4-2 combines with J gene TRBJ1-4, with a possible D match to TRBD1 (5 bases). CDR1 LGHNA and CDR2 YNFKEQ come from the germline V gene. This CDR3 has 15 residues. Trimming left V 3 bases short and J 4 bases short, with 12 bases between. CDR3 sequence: CASSQGLGRNEKLFF. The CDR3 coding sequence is TGTGCCAGCAGCCAGGGACTAGGCCGTAATGAAAAACTGTTTTTT.

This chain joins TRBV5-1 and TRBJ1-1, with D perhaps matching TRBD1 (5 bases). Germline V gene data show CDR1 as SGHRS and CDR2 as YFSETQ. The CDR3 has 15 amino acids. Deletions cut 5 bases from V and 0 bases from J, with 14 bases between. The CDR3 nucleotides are TGCGCCAGCAGAGAAATCAGGGATCTGAACACTGAAGCTTTCTTT. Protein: CASREIRDLNTEAFF.